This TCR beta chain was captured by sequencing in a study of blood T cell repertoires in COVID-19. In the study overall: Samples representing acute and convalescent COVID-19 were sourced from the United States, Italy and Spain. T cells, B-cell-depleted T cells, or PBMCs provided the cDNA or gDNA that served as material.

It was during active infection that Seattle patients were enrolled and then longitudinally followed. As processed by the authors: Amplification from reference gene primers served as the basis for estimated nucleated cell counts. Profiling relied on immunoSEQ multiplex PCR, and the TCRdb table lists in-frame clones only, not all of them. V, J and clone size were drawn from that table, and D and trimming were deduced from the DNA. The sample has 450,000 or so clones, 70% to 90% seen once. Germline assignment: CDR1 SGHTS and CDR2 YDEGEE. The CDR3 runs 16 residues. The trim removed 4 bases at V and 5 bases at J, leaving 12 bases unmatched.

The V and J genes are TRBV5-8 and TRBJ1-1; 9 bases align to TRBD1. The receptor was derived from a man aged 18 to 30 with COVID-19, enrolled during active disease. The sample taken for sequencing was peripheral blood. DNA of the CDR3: TGTGCCAGCAGCCCACGGAAGGGACAGGGAGGGACTGAAGCTTTCTTT. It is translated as CASSPRKGQGGTEAFF.